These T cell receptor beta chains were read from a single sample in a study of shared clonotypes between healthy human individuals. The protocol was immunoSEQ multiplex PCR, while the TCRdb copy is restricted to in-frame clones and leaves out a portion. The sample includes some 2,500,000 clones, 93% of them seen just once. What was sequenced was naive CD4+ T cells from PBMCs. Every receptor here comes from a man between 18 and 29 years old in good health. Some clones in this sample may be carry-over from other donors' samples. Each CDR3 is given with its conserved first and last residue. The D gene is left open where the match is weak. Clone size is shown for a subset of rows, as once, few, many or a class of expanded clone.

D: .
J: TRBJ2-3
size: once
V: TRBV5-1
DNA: TGCGCCAGCAGCTTAAGGGGGTTAGGGACAGATACGCAGTATTTT
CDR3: CASSLRGLGTDTQYF

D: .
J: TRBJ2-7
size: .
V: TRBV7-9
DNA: TGTGCCAGCAGCTTAGCGCACAGTTCCTACGAGCAGTACTTC
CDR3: CASSLAHSSYEQYF

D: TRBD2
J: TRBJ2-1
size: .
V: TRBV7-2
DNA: TGTGCCAGCAGCTTAATCGGACTAGCGGGAGGAGGTGAGCAGTTCTTC
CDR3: CASSLIGLAGGGEQFF

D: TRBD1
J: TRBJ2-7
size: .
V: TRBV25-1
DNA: TGTGCCAGCAGTGCTGGACAGGGAGATTACGAGCAGTACTTC
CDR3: CASSAGQGDYEQYF

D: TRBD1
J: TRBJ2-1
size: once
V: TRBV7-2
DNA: TGTGCCAGCAGCTTGGGACAGGGGATAATCTATGAGCAGTTCTTC
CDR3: CASSLGQGIIYEQFF

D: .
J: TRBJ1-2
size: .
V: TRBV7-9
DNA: TGTGCCAGCAGCTTAGTAGGCAGGAGATTCGATGGCTACACCTTC
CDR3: CASSLVGRRFDGYTF

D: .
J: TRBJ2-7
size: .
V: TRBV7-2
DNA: TGTGCCAGCAGCTTACCCCCCGGGACAAGCTCCCCCTACGAGCAGTACTTC
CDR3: CASSLPPGTSSPYEQYF

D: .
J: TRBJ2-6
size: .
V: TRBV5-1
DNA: TGCGCCAGCAGAGACTCTGGGGCCAACGTCCTGACTTTC
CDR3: CASRDSGANVLTF

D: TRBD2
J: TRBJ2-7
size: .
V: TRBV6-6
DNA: TGTGCCAGCAGTTACCTGGGACTAGCGGGAGACGAGCAGTACTTC
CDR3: CASSYLGLAGDEQYF

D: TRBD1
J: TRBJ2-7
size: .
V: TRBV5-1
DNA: TGCGCCAGCAGCTTGGGGGGACAGAGATACGAGCAGTACTTC
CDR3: CASSLGGQRYEQYF

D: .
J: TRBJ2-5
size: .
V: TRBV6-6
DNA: TGTGCCAGCAGTCTCGGGGAGACCCAGTACTTC
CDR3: CASSLGETQYF

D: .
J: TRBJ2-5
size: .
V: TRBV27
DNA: TGTGCCAGCAGTTTAGTCGGCAGGGCATGGCAAGAGACCCAGTACTTC
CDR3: CASSLVGRAWQETQYF

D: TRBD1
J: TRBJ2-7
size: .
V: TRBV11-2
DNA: TGTGCCAGCAGCTTAGCTTTCCAGGGGGCAGGGGACGAGCAGTACTTC
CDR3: CASSLAFQGAGDEQYF

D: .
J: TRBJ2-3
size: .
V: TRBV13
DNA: TGTGCCAGCAGCCCAGGGACTGGATCTAGCACAGATACGCAGTATTTT
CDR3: CASSPGTGSSTDTQYF

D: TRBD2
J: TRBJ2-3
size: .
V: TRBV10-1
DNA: TGCGCCAGCAGTGATGCTAGCGGGAGTAGTGCAGATACGCAGTATTTT
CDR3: CASSDASGSSADTQYF

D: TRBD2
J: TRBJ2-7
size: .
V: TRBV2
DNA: TGTGCCAGCAAGGTCAGGCGGGAGCGTTACGAGCAGTACTTC
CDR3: CASKVRRERYEQYF

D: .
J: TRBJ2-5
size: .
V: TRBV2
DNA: TGTGCCATCCGTCGGGGGTTGACGGAGACCCAGTACTTC
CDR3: CAIRRGLTETQYF

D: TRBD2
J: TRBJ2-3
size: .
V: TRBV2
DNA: TGTGCCAGCAGTGCTCTGGAGGGAGGGTCACCGTATTTT
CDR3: CASSALEGGSPYF

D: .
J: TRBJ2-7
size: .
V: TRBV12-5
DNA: TGTGCTAGTGGTTTGGGCCCCACGAGGGTTGGTTCCTACGAGCAGTACTTC
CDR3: CASGLGPTRVGSYEQYF

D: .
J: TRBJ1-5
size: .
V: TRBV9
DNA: TGTGCCAGCAGCCCTATGGCAGGGCCTAGCAATCAGCCCCAGCATTTT
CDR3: CASSPMAGPSNQPQHF

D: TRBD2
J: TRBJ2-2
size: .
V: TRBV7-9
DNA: TGTGCCAGCAGCGCCAGACTAGCGGGAGGGACCGGGGAGCTGTTTTTT
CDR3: CASSARLAGGTGELFF

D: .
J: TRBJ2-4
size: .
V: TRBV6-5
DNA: TGTGCCAGCAGTTACGGACTAAAAAACATTCAGTACTTC
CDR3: CASSYGLKNIQYF

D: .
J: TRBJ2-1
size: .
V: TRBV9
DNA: TGTGCCAGCAGCGTAGCTGAGGGAGTCAATGAGCAGTTCTTC
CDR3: CASSVAEGVNEQFF

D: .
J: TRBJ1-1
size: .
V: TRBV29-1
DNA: TGCAGCGTTGGGGCAGGGATAACTGAAGCTTTCTTT
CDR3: CSVGAGITEAFF

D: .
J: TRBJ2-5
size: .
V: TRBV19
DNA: TGTGCCAGTAGTATAGTTGGCTTCCAAGAGACCCAGTACTTC
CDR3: CASSIVGFQETQYF

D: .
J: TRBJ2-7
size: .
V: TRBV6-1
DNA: TGTGCCAGCAGATTCCAGGGTATCTACGAGCAGTACTTC
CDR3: CASRFQGIYEQYF

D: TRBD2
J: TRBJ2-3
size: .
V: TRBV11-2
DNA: TGTGCCAGCAGCTTAGTCCCTAGCGGGAGCACAGATACGCAGTATTTT
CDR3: CASSLVPSGSTDTQYF

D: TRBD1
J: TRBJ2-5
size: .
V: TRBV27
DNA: TGTGCCAGCAGGGACGGACAGGGGGAGCCCCAAGAGACCCAGTACTTC
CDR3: CASRDGQGEPQETQYF

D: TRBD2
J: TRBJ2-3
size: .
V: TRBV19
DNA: TGTGCCAGTAGTTCGGCTAGCGGGAATATAGTAGATACGCAGTATTTT
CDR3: CASSSASGNIVDTQYF

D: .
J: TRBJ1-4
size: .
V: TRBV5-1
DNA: TGCGCCAGCAGCTTGGAGGGGGCTAATGAAAAACTGTTTTTT
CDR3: CASSLEGANEKLFF

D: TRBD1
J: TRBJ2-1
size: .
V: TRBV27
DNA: TGTGCCAGCAGGCGAAAGGGACAGGGCTATAATGAGCAGTTCTTC
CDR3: CASRRKGQGYNEQFF

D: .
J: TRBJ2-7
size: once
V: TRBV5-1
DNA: TGCGCCAGCAGCCCAGCCCGGGACTTACACTTCTACGAGCAGTACTTC
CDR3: CASSPARDLHFYEQYF

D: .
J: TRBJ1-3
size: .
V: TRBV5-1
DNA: TGCGCCAGCAGCCCAAATGTCGCAGCTGGAAACACCATATATTTT
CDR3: CASSPNVAAGNTIYF

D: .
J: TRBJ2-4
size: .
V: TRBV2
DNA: TGTGCCAGCAGTATAGACAGGGAGGACATTCAGTACTTC
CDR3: CASSIDREDIQYF

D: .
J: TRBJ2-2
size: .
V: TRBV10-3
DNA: TGTGCCATCAGTGACGGCACCGGGGAGCTGTTTTTT
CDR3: CAISDGTGELFF

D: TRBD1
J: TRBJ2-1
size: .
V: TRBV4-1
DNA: TGCGCCAGCAGCCTTTTCCCTCTCCGGGACAGGGGGCATTGGGAGCAGTTCTTC
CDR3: CASSLFPLRDRGHWEQFF

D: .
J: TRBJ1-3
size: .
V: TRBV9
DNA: TGTGCCAGCAGCGTAGTGGGCGCGCCCTCTGGAAACACCATATATTTT
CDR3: CASSVVGAPSGNTIYF

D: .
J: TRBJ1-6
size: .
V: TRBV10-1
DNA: TGCGCCAGCAGTGAGGAGGGGGATTCACCCCTCCACTTT
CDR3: CASSEEGDSPLHF

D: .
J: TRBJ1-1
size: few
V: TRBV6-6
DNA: TGTGCCAGCAGTTACTCGAACACTGAAGCTTTCTTT
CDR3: CASSYSNTEAFF

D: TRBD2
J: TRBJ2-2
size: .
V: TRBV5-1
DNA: TGCGCCAGCAGCTTGTCTTTAGCGGGAATGAACACCGGGGAGCTGTTTTTT
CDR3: CASSLSLAGMNTGELFF

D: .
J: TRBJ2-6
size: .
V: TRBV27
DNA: TGTGCCAGCAGTTCCAACTCTGGGGCCAACGTCCTGACTTTC
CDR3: CASSSNSGANVLTF

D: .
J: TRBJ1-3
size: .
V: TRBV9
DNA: TGTGCCAGCAGCGTATCGGTCCCCCCCGCCGGAAACACCATATATTTT
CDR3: CASSVSVPPAGNTIYF

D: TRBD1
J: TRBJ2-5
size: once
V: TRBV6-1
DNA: TGTGCCAGCATGACAGGGGGCGGGGAGACCCAGTACTTC
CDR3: CASMTGGGETQYF

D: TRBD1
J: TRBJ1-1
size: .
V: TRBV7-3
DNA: TGTGCCAGCAGCTCGACAGGGCAAGGGACCACTGAAGCTTTCTTT
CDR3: CASSSTGQGTTEAFF

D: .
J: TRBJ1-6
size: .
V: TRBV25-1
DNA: TGTGCCAGCAGTGCAAGGGTGGTCGGTTGGTCACCCCTCCACTTT
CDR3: CASSARVVGWSPLHF

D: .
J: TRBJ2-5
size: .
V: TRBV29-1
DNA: TGCAGCGCCAAGCAACCCCAAGAGACCCAGTACTTC
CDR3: CSAKQPQETQYF

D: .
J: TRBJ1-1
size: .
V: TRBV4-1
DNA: TGCGCCAGCAGCCAACCGGGGGTGTACACTGAAGCTTTCTTT
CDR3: CASSQPGVYTEAFF

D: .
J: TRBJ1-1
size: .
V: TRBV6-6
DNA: TGTGCCAGCAGTTACTCGGGGGGTGGGAACACTGAAGCTTTCTTT
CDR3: CASSYSGGGNTEAFF

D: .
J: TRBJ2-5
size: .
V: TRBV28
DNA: TGTGCCAGCAGCCCGGGATTGGGGAACCAAGAGACCCAGTACTTC
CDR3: CASSPGLGNQETQYF

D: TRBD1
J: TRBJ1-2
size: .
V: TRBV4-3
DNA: TGCGCCAGCAGCGGACAGGGGGCTGGTTATGGCTACACCTTC
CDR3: CASSGQGAGYGYTF

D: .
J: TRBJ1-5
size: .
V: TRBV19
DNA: TGTGCCAGTAATAAGGGTGATAGCAATCAGCCCCAGCATTTT
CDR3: CASNKGDSNQPQHF

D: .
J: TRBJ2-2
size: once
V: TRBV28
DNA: TGTGCCAGCGGAACCCTCGGGGGCCCCGGGGAGCTGTTTTTT
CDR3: CASGTLGGPGELFF

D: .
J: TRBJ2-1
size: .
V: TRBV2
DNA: TGTGCCAGCAGTGGCCTAAATGAGCAGTTCTTC
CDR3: CASSGLNEQFF

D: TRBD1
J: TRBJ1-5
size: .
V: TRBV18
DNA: TGTGCCAGCTCAACGGGACAGGGAGGCAATCAGCCCCAGCATTTT
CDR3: CASSTGQGGNQPQHF

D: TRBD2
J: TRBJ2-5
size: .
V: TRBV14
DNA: TGTGCCAGCAGCCAAGGACTAGCGGGAGGGCCCGGCGTGGAGACCCAGTACTTC
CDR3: CASSQGLAGGPGVETQYF

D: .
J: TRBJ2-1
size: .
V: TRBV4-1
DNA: TGCGCCAGCAGCCAAGATTTTAGGGGGGGAGATCCCTCCTACAATGAGCAGTTCTTC
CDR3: CASSQDFRGGDPSYNEQFF

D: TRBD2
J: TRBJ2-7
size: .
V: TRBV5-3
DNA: TGTGCAGGGCGGGTTAGCGGGAGTTACGAGCAGTACTTC
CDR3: CAGRVSGSYEQYF